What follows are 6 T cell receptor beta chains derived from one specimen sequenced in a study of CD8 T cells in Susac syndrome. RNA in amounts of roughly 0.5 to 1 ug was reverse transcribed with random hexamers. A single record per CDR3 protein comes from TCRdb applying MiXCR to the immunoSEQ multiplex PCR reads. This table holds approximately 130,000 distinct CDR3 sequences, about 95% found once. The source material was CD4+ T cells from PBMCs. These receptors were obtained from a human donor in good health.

CDR3 in amino acids: CAWTPLAGSYNEQFF. The CDR3, as DNA: TGTGCCTGGACCCCTTTAGCGGGATCCTACAATGAGCAGTTCTTC. The chain joins TRBV30 to TRBJ2-1; 8 bases map to TRBD2. CDR1 and CDR2 (germline): GTSNPN, SVGIG (reference sequence). CDR3 length: 15 amino acids. The V segment lost 4 bases and the J segment 1 base; nucleotides outside the gene matches: 6.

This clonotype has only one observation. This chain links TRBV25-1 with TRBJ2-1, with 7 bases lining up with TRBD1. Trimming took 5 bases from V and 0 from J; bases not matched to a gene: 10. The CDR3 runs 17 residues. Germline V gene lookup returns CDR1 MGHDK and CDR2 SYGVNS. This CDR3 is CASSSIQGVFSYNEQFF. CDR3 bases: TGTGCCAGCAGTAGTATTCAGGGGGTCTTCTCCTACAATGAGCAGTTCTTC.

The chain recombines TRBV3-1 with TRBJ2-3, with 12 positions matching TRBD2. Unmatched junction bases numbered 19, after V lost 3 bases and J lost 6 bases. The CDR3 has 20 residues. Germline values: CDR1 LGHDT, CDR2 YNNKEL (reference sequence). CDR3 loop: CASSHSAHFWTSGKGDTQYF. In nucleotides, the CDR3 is TGTGCCAGCAGCCACTCCGCCCATTTTTGGACTAGCGGGAAGGGCGATACGCAGTATTTT.

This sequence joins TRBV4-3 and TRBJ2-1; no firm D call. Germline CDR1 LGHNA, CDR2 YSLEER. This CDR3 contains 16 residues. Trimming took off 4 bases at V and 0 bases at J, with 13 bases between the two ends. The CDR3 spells CASSPRLLSSYNEQFF. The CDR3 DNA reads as TGCGCCAGCAGCCCCAGACTCCTTAGCTCCTACAATGAGCAGTTCTTC.

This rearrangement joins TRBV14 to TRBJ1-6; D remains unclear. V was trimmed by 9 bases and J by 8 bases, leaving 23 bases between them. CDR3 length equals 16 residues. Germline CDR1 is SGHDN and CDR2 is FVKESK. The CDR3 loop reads CASTPPTPPRDSPLHF. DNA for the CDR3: TGTGCCAGTACGCCTCCCACCCCGCCGCGGGATTCACCCCTCCACTTT.

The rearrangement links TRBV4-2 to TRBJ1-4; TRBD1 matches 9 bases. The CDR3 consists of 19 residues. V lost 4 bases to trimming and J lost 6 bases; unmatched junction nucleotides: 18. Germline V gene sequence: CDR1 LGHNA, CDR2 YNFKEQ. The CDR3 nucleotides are TGTGCCAGCAGCCGCCTCGGGGGACAGGGCCACGGTGAAGATGAAAAACTGTTTTTT. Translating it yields CASSRLGGQGHGEDEKLFF.